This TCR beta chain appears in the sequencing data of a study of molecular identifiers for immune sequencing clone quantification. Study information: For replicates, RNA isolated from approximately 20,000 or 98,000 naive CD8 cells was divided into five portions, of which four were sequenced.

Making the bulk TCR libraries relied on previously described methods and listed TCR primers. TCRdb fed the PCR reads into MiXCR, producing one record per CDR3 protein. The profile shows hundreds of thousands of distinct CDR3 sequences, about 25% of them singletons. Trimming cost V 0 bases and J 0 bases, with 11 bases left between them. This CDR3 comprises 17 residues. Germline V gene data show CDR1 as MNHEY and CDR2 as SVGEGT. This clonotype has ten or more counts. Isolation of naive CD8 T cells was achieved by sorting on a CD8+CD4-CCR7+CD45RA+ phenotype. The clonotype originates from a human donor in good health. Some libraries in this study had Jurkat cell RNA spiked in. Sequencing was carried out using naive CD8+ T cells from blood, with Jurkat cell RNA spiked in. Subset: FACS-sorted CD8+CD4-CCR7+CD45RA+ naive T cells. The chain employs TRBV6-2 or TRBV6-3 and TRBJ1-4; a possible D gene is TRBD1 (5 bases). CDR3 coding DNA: TGTGCCAGCAGTTACTCGCGGCAGGACACAACTAATGAAAAACTGTTTTTT. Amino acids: CASSYSRQDTTNEKLFF.